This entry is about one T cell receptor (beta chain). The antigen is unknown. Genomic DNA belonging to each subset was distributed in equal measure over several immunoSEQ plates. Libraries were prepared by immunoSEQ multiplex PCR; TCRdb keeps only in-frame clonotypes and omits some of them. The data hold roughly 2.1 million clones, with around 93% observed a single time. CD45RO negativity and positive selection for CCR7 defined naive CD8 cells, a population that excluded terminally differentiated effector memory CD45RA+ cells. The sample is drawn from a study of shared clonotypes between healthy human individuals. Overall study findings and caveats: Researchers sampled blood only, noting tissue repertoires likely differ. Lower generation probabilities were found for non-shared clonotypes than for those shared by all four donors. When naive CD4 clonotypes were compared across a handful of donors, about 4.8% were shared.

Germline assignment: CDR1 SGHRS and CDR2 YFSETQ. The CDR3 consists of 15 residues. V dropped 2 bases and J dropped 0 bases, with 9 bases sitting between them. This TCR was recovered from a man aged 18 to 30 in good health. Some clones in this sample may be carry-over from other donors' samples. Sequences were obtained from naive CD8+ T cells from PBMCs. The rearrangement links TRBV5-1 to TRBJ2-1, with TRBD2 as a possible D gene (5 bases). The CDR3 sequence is CASSFSGGSYNEQFF. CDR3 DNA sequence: TGCGCCAGCAGCTTTTCCGGAGGCTCCTACAATGAGCAGTTCTTC. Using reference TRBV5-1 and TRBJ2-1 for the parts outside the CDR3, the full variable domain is KAGVTQTPRYLIKTRGQQVTLSCSPISGHRSVSWYQQTPGQGLQFLFEYFSETQRNKGNFPGRFSGRQFSNSRSEMNVSTLELGDSALYLCASSFSGGSYNEQFFGPGTRLTVL.